Included here is one T cell receptor beta chain sequence, with context. What it binds is not known. This entry comes from a study of T cell clones after liver transplantation. Findings of the study overall: In 5 of 8 subjects, circulating graft-donor-reactive CD4 TCRbeta sequences fell significantly after transplant.

The CDR3 has 16 amino acids. Per the germline V gene, CDR1 is SGHNT and CDR2 is YYREEE (reference sequence). V lost 4 bases and J lost 5; bases outside the gene matches: 9. CD3+CD4+ and CD3+CD8+ cells were FACS-sorted from thawed unstimulated PBMCs. The protocol was immunoSEQ multiplex PCR, while the TCRdb copy is restricted to in-frame clones and leaves out a portion. Of roughly 70,000 clones in the sample, under 90% were seen once. Here the sequenced sample was CD4+ T cells from blood, taken before liver transplant. V gene TRBV5-4 combines with J gene TRBJ1-4; the match to TRBD1 covers 9 bases. The receptor's source is a human donor who received a liver transplant. CDR3 protein: CASSQDGGTGNEKLFF. CDR3 nucleotides: TGTGCCAGCAGCCAAGATGGGGGGACAGGGAATGAAAAACTGTTTTTT. The whole variable domain, remainder taken from reference TRBV5-4 and TRBJ1-4, is ETGVTQSPTHLIKTRGQQVTLRCSSQSGHNTVSWYQQALGQGPQFIFQYYREEENGRGNFPPRFSGLQFPNYSSELNVNALELDDSALYLCASSQDGGTGNEKLFFGSGTQLSVL.